The 19 T cell receptor beta chains in this list originate from one sample, sequenced in a study of blood T cell repertoires in COVID-19. Sequencing used immunoSEQ multiplex PCR; TCRdb keeps in-frame clones, though not all of them. The profile shows 200,000 to 250,000 clones, 70% to 90% of them singletons. The sequenced sample consisted of peripheral blood. The origin of the receptors is a man aged 50 or older with COVID-19, enrolled during active disease.

This rearrangement joins TRBV18 to TRBJ1-2; 8 nucleotides agree with TRBD1. The length of the CDR3 is 14 residues. Unmatched junction bases numbered 9, after V lost 6 bases and J lost 6 bases. Germline V CDR1 and CDR2: KGHSH, LQKENI. This CDR3 reads CASSVRTGWHGYTF. The CDR3 coding sequence is TGTGCCAGCTCGGTACGGACAGGGTGGCATGGCTACACCTTC.

This chain uses TRBV6-2 or TRBV6-3 with TRBJ1-2; the match to TRBD1 covers 9 bases. This CDR3 is 15 amino acids long. After removal of 3 bases from V and 4 bases from J, the junction contained 6 bases not matched to a gene. Germline V lookup: CDR1 MNHEY, CDR2 SVGEGT. The CDR3 here is CASSYRGTGLYGYTF. The CDR3 nucleotides read TGTGCCAGCAGTTATCGTGGGACAGGGCTCTATGGCTACACCTTC.

The chain's CDR3 is CASSLVYRDRAYNEQFF. CDR3 sequence (DNA): TGTGCCAGCAGCTTGGTTTACCGGGACAGGGCGTACAATGAGCAGTTCTTC. V usage is TRBV5-6 and J usage is TRBJ2-1; 9 positions agree with TRBD1. The CDR3 loop spans 17 amino acids. In germline, CDR1 is SGHDT, CDR2 YYEEEE. J was trimmed by 4 bases and V by 0 bases; bases with no gene match: 8. The full variable domain, completed using reference TRBV5-6 and TRBJ2-1, is DAGVTQSPTHLIKTRGQQVTLRCSPKSGHDTVSWYQQALGQGPQFIFQYYEEEERQRGNFPDRFSGHQFPNYSSELNVNALLLGDSALYLCASSLVYRDRAYNEQFFGPGTRLTVL.

V and J are TRBV9 and TRBJ2-3; 9 positions agree with TRBD1. Germline CDR1 SGDLS, CDR2 YYNGEE. This CDR3 contains 15 residues. The J segment lost 0 bases and the V segment lost 3 bases, leaving 2 bases of the junction unmatched. For the CDR3, the DNA is TGTGCCAGCAGCGAGGGGACAGGGAGCACAGATACGCAGTATTTT. Protein product: CASSEGTGSTDTQYF. The whole variable domain, filled in from reference TRBV9 and TRBJ2-3, reads DSGVTQTPKHLITATGQRVTLRCSPRSGDLSVYWYQQSLDQGLQFLIQYYNGEERAKGNILERFSAQQFPDLHSELNLSSLELGDSALYFCASSEGTGSTDTQYFGPGTRLTVL.

The chain employs TRBV27 and TRBJ2-7; a possible D gene is TRBD1 (8 bases). V was trimmed by 4 bases and J by 3 bases, leaving 16 bases between them. The CDR3 sequence is 15 residues long. Germline V gene sequence: CDR1 MNHEY, CDR2 SMNVEV (reference sequence). The CDR3 protein is CASSSYRGGFYEQYF. In DNA form, the CDR3 reads TGTGCCAGCAGTTCATACAGGGGGGGTTTCTACGAGCAGTACTTC.

This clone was seen once. The V and J genes are TRBV6-5 and TRBJ2-7; possibly TRBD1 for D (6 bases). The CDR3 is 13 amino acids. The germline V gene has CDR1 MNHEY and CDR2 SVGAGI. V was cut by 7 bases and J by 6 bases, with 16 bases left in between. Written as DNA, the CDR3 is TGTGCCAGCAATATCCAACAGGGCGGCGAGCAGTACTTC. Protein product: CASNIQQGGEQYF.

This chain connects TRBV18 to TRBJ1-1; D remains unclear. Trimming stripped 6 bases from V and 1 base from J, with 12 bases between. Looked up from germline, CDR1 is KGHSH and CDR2 is LQKENI. The length of the CDR3 is 14 residues. The CDR3 DNA sequence: TGTGCCAGCTCGCCAAGAGAAAAGAACACTGAAGCTTTCTTT. As protein: CASSPREKNTEAFF.

In this sample, this clone turned up a few times. The rearrangement joins TRBV30 to TRBJ1-5, with 11 positions matching TRBD1. The CDR3 covers 17 residues. Per the germline V gene, CDR1 is GTSNPN and CDR2 is SVGIG (reference sequence). V gave up 0 bases and J gave up 9 bases; unmatched junction bases: 13. The CDR3 coding sequence is TGTGCCTGGAGTGTATCCCCGTCGGGACAGGGGGTTTCGCCCCAGCATTTT. This codes for CAWSVSPSGQGVSPQHF.

The rearrangement joins TRBV6-1 to TRBJ2-1, with D possibly TRBD1 on 5 matching bases. From germline, CDR1 is MNHNS and CDR2 SASEGT. The CDR3 is 13 residues long. V was clipped by 3 bases and J by 8 bases, with 11 bases between them. This CDR3 is CASSDLGAYEQFF. CDR3 sequence (DNA): TGTGCCAGCAGTGATTTAGGGGCTTATGAGCAGTTCTTC.

The V gene is TRBV30, the J gene TRBJ1-4; no clear D. CDR1 is GTSNPN, CDR2 SVGIG, per germline (reference sequence). The CDR3 spans 14 residues. V lost 2 bases and J lost 7, with 14 bases in between. CDR3 sequence reads: CAWSLVYGVEKLFF. CDR3 DNA sequence: TGTGCCTGGAGTTTGGTTTACGGGGTTGAAAAACTGTTTTTT.

The chain recombines TRBV19 with TRBJ2-1, with TRBD2 matching 14 bases. Trimming removed 5 bases from V and 9 bases from J; junction bases left unmatched: 9. The CDR3 runs 16 residues. Germline assignment: CDR1 LNHDA and CDR2 SQIVND (reference sequence). CDR3 amino acids: CASSSPGLAGVSEQFF. CDR3 sequence (DNA): TGTGCCAGTAGTTCCCCGGGACTAGCGGGAGTTTCTGAGCAGTTCTTC.

This rearrangement joins TRBV28 to TRBJ2-7; D gene unclear. Trimming cost V 3 bases and J 2 bases, with 5 bases left between them. CDR1 and CDR2 (germline): MDHEN, SYDVKM. This CDR3 comprises 12 residues. The CDR3 here is CASSFYPYEQYF. The DNA of the CDR3 is TGTGCCAGCAGTTTCTACCCCTACGAGCAGTACTTC.

This clone was seen a handful of times. The rearrangement uses TRBV5-4 and TRBJ2-1; 9 bases match TRBD2. V trimming: 4 bases; J trimming: 3 bases; junction bases outside the gene matches: 5. CDR1 and CDR2 from the germline V gene are SGHNT and YYREEE (reference sequence). CDR3 length: 15 residues. This CDR3 reads CASSTRLADYNEQFF. CDR3 sequence (DNA): TGTGCCAGCAGCACTAGACTAGCGGACTACAATGAGCAGTTCTTC.

The rearrangement joins TRBV9 to TRBJ2-3; a possible D gene is TRBD2 (7 bases). Germline V gene lookup returns CDR1 SGDLS and CDR2 YYNGEE. This CDR3 is 16 amino acids long. The V end was cut by 2 bases, the J end by 0 bases, with 13 bases between. The CDR3 protein is CASSVGGTLSTDTQYF. In DNA form, the CDR3 reads TGTGCCAGCAGCGTCGGGGGGACACTAAGCACAGATACGCAGTATTTT.

This rearrangement joins TRBV3-1 (or the pseudogene TRBV3-2) to TRBJ2-2; TRBD1 might be the D (5 bases). There are 12 residues in the CDR3. Trimming took 8 bases from V and 4 from J, leaving 8 bases between them. Germline V lookup: CDR1 LGHDT, CDR2 YNNKEL (reference sequence). DNA for the CDR3: TGTGCCAGCCGGACACCCACCGGGGAGCTGTTTTTT. This sequence encodes CASRTPTGELFF.

The V gene is TRBV2, the J gene TRBJ1-4, with D uncertain. The germline gives CDR1 SNHLY, CDR2 FYNNEI. The V gene lost 7 bases and the J gene lost 4 bases, with 4 bases spanning the gap. The CDR3 runs to 11 residues. CDR3 DNA sequence: TGTGCCAGCACCTATAATGAAAAACTGTTTTTT. Amino acid sequence: CASTYNEKLFF.

V usage is TRBV7-2 and J usage is TRBJ1-6; D is uncertain. There are 15 residues in the CDR3. CDR1 SGHTA and CDR2 FQGNSA come from the germline V gene. Trimming cost V 3 bases and J 5 bases, with 11 bases left between them. The CDR3, as DNA: TGTGCCAGCAGCTTCAGGCCTACCCATAATTCACCCCTCCACTTT. Its translation: CASSFRPTHNSPLHF. Using reference TRBV7-2 and TRBJ1-6 for the parts outside the CDR3, the full variable domain is GAGVSQSPSNKVTEKGKDVELRCDPISGHTALYWYRQSLGQGLEFLIYFQGNSAPDKSGLPSDRFSAERTGGSVSTLTIQRTQQEDSAVYLCASSFRPTHNSPLHFGNGTRLTVT.

The rearrangement joins TRBV19 to TRBJ2-7; D perhaps matches TRBD1 (6 bases). This CDR3 comprises 14 residues. V lost 1 base, J lost 5 bases, and 12 bases lay in between. Germline CDR1 is LNHDA and CDR2 is SQIVND (reference sequence). This CDR3 reads CASSIATGYHEQYF. In DNA form, the CDR3 reads TGTGCCAGTAGTATAGCTACAGGGTACCACGAGCAGTACTTC.

This clone was seen a few times. J is TRBJ1-2 and V is TRBV30; no reliable D call. Germline CDR1 reads GTSNPN; CDR2 reads SVGIG (reference sequence). V was shortened by 3 bases and J by 0 bases, with 14 bases between the two germline ends. The CDR3 sequence is 15 residues long. The CDR3 reads CAWSHQHLSNYGYTF. The CDR3 DNA reads as TGTGCCTGGAGCCATCAACATCTCTCTAACTATGGCTACACCTTC.